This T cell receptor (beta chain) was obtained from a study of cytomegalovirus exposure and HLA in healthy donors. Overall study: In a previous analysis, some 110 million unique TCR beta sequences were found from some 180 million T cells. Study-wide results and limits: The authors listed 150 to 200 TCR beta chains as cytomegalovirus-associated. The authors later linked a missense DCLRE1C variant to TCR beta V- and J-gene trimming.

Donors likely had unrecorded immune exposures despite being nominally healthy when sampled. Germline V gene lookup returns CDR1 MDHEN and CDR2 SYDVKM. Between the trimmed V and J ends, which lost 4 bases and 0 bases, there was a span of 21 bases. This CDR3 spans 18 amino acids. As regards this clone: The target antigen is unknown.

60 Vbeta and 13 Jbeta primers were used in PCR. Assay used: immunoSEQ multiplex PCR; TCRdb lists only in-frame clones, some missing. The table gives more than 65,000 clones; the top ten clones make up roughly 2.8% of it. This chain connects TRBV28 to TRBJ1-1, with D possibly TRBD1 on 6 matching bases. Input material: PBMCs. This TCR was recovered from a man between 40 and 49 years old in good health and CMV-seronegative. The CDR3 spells CASSSWGGRASMNTEAFF. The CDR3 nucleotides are TGTGCCAGCAGTTCCTGGGGGGGGCGGGCCTCCATGAACACTGAAGCTTTCTTT.